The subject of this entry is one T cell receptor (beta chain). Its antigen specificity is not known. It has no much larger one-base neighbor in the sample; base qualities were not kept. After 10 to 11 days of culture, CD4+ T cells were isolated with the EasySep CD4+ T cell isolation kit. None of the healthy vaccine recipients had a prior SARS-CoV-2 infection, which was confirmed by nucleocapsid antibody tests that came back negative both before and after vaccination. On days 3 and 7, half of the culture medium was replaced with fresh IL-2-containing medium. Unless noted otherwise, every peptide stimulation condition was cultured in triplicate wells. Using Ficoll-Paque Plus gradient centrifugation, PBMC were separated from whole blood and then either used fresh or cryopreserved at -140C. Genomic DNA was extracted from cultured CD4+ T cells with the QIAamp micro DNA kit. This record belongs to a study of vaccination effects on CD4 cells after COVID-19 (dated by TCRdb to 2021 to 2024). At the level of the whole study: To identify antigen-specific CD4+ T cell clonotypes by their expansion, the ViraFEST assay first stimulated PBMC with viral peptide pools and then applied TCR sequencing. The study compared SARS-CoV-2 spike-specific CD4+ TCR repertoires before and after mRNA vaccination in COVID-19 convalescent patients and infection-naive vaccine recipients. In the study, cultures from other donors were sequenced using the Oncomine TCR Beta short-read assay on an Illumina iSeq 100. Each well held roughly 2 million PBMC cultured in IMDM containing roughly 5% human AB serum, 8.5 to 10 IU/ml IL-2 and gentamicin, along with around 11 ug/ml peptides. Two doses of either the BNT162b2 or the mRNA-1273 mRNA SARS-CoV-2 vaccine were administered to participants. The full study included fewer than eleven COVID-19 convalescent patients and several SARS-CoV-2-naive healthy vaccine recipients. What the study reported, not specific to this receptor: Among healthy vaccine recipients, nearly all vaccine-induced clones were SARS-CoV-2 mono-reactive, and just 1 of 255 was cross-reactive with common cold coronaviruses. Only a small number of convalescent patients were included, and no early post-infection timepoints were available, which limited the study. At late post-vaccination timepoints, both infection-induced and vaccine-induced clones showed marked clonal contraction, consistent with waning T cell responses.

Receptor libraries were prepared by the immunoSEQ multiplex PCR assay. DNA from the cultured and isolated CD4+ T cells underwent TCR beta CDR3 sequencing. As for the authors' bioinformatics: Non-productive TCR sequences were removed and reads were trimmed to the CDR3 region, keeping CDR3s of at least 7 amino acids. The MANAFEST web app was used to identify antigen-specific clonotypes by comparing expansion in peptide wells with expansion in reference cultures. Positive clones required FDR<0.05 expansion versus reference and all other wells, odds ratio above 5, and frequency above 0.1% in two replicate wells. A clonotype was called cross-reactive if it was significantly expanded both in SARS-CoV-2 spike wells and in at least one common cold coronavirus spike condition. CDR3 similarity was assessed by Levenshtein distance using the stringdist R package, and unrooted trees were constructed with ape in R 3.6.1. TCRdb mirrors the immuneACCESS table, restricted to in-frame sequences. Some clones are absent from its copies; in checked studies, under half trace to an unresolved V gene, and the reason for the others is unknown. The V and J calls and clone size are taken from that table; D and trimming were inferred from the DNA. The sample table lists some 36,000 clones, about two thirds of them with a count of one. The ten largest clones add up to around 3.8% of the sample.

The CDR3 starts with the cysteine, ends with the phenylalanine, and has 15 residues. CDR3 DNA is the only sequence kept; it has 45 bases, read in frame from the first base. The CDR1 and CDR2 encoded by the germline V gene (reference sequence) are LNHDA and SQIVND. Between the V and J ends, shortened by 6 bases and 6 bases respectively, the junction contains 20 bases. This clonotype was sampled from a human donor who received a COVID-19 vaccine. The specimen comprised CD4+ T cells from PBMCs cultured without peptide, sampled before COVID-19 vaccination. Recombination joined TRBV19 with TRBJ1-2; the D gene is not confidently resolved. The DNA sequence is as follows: TGTGCCAGTAGCACCCGGGTCCCTCGAGGAGATGGCTACACCTTC. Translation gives CASSTRVPRGDGYTF. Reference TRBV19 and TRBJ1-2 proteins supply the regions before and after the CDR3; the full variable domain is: DGGITQSPKYLFRKEGQNVTLSCEQNLNHDAMYWYRQDPGQGLRLIYYSQIVNDFQKGDIAEGYSVSREKKESFPLTVTSAQKNPTAFYLCASSTRVPRGDGYTFGSGTRLTVV.